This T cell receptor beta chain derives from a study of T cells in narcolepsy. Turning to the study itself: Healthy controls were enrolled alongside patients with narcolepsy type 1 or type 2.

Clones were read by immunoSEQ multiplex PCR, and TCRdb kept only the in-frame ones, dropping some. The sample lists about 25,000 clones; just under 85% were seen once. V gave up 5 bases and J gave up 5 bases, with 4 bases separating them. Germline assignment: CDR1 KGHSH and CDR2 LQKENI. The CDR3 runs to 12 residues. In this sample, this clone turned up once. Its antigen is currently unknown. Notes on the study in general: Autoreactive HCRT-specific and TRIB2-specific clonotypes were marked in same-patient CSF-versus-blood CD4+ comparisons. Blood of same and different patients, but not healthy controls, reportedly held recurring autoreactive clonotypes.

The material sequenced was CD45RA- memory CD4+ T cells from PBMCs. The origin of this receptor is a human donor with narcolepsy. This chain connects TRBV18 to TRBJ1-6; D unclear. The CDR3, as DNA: TGTGCCAGCTCATCTGATAATTCACCCCTCCACTTT. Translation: CASSSDNSPLHF.